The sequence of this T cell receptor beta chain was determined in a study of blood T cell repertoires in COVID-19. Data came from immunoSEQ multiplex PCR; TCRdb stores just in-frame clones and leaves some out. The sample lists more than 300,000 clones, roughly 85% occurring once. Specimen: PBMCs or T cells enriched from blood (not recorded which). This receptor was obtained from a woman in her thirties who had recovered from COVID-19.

CDR3 in DNA: TGTGCCAGCAGCCCTTGGACAGGGTTCGATGAAAAACTGTTTTTT. This sequence encodes CASSPWTGFDEKLFF. The chain couples TRBV7-9 to TRBJ1-4, with 8 bases fitting TRBD1. CDR3 size: 15 residues. V was pared by 5 bases and J by 6 bases, with 8 bases of the junction left unmatched. Looked up from germline, CDR1 is SEHNR and CDR2 is FQNEAQ (reference sequence).